The present T cell receptor (beta chain) was sequenced within a study of CD8 T cells in ankylosing spondylitis. Findings of the study overall: Seemingly characteristic of ankylosing spondylitis blood was a TCR beta motif consisting of about 8 highly homologous variants. Disease-linked clones reportedly concentrated significantly in matched ankylosing spondylitis synovial fluid.

This clonotype has a handful of counts. Its antigen is unknown. Trimming took 1 base from V and 8 from J, leaving 12 bases between them. The CDR3 length is 14 residues. Looked up from germline, CDR1 is SGHTA and CDR2 is FQGNSA. Preparation of TCR beta libraries was done by quantitative 5'-RACE with molecular barcodes. TCRdb reanalysed the 5' RACE reads using MiXCR and keeps one entry per CDR3 protein. Counted here are 250,000 to 300,000 distinct CDR3 sequences, around 20% occurring once; the ten biggest clones make up less than 9.5%. This sequence was found in a male donor with ankylosing spondylitis or in good health (not recorded which). The specimen was blood, either unsorted or a sorted T cell fraction (not recorded which). The genes are TRBV7-2 and TRBJ2-1; maybe TRBD1 (5 bases). The CDR3 coding sequence is TGTGCCAGCAGCTTAGATGTTTGGGGCGATGAGCAGTTCTTC. Amino acid sequence: CASSLDVWGDEQFF. The full variable domain, rest sourced from reference TRBV7-2 and TRBJ2-1, is GAGVSQSPSNKVTEKGKDVELRCDPISGHTALYWYRQSLGQGLEFLIYFQGNSAPDKSGLPSDRFSAERTGGSVSTLTIQRTQQEDSAVYLCASSLDVWGDEQFFGPGTRLTVL.